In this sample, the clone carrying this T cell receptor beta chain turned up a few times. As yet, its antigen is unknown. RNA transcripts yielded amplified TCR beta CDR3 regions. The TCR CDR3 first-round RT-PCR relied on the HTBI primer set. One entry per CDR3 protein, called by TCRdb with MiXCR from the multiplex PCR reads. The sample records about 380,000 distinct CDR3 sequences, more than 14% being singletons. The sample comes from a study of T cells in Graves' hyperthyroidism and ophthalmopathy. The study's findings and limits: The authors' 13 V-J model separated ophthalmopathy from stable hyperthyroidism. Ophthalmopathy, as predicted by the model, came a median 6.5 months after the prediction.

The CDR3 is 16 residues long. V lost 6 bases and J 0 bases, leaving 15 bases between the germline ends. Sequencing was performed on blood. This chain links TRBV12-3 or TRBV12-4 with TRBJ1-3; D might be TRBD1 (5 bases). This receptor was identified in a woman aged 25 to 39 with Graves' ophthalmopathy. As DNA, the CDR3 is TGTGCCAGCAGGCGAGGGACGTCGTTCTCTGGAAACACCATATATTTT. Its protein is CASRRGTSFSGNTIYF.